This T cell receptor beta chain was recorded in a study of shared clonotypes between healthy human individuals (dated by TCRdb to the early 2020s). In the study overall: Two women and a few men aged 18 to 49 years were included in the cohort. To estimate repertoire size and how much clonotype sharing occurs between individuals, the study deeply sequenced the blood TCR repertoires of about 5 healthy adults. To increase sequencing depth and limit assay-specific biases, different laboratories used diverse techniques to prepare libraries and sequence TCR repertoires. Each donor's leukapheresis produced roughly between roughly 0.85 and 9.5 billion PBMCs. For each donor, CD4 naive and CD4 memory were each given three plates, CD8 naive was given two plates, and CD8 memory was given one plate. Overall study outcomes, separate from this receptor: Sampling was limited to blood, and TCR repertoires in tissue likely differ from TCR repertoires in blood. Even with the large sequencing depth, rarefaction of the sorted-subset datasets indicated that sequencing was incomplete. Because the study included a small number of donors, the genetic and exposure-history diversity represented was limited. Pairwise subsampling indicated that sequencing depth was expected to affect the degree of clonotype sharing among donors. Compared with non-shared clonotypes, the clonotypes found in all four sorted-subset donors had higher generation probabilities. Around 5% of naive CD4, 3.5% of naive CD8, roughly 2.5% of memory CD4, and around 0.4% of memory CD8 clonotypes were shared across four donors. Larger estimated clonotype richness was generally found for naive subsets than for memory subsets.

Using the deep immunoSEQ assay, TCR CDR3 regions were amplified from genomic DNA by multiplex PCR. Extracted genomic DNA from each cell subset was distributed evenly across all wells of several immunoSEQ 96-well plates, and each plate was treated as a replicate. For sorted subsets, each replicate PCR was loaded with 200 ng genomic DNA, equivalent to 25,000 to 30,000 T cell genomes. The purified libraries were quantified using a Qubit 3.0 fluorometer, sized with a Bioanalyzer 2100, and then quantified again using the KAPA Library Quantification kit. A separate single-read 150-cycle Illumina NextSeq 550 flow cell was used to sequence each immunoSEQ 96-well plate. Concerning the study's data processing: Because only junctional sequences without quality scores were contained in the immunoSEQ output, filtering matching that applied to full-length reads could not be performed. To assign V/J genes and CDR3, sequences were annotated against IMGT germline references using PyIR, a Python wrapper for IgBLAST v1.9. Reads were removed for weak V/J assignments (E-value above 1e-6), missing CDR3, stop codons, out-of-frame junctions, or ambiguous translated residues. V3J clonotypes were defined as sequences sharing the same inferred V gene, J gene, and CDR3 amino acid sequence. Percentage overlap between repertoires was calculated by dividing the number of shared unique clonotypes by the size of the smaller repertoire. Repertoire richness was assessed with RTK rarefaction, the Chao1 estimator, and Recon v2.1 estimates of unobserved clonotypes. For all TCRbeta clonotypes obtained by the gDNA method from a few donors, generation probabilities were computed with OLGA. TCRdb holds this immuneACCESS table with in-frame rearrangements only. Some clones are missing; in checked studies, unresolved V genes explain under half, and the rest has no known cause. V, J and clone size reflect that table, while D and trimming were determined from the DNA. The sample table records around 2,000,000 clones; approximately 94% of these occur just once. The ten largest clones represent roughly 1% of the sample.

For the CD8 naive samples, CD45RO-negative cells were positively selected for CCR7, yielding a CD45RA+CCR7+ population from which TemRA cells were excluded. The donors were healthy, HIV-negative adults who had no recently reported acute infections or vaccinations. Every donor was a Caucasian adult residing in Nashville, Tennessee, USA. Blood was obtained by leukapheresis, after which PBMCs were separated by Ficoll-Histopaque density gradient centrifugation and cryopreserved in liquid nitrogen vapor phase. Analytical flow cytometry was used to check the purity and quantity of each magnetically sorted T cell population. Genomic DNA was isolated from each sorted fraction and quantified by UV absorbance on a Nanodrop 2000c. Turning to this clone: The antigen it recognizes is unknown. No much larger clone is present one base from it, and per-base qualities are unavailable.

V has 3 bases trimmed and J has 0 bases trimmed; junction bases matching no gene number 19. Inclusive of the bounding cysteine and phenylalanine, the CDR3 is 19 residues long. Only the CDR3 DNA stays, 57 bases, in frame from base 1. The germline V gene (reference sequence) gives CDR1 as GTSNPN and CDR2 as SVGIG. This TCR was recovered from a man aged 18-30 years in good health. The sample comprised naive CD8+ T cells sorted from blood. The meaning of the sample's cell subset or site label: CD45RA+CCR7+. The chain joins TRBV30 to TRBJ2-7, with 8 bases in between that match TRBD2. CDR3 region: CAWSGGEDSVRTPSYEQYF. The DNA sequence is TGTGCCTGGAGCGGGGGGGAAGATAGCGTTCGTACTCCCTCCTACGAGCAGTACTTC.